Below, 7 T cell receptor beta chains from the same sample are listed, as sequenced in a study of blood T cell repertoires in COVID-19. Measured with immunoSEQ multiplex PCR; TCRdb has only the in-frame clones, and not every one. The sample consists of 170,000 or so clones, 86% of them appearing once. The sample was peripheral blood. The receptors shown here come from a man aged 50-60 years with active or convalescent COVID-19.

The CDR3 spells CATSVGTGRQETQYF. The CDR3 bases are TGTGCCACCAGTGTGGGGACAGGGCGCCAAGAGACCCAGTACTTC. The rearrangement uses TRBV24-1 and TRBJ2-5, with TRBD1 identical over 9 bases. Germline CDR1 is KGHDR and CDR2 is SFDVKD. V dropped 5 bases and J dropped 1; count of bases not matched to a gene: 4. This CDR3 contains 15 residues.

The chain combines TRBV14 with TRBJ2-5, with TRBD1 matching over 9 bases. The germline CDR1 and CDR2 sequences are SGHDN and FVKESK. Trimming took 3 bases from V and 6 from J; bases not matched to a gene: 11. The CDR3 runs 16 residues. CDR3 sequence reads: CASSQAGTGMIQTQYF. The CDR3 nucleotides are TGTGCCAGCAGCCAGGCCGGGACAGGGATGATACAGACCCAGTACTTC. The variable domain in full, completed from reference TRBV14 and TRBJ2-5, reads EAGVTQFPSHSVIEKGQTVTLRCDPISGHDNLYWYRRVMGKEIKFLLHFVKESKQDESGMPNNRFLAERTGGTYSTLKVQPAELEDSGVYFCASSQAGTGMIQTQYFGPGTRLLVL.

This clone appeared a single time. This rearrangement joins TRBV9 to TRBJ2-2, with 11 positions matching TRBD1. Trimming cost V 3 bases and J 6 bases; bases outside gene matches: 7. The CDR3 spans 16 residues. Germline values: CDR1 SGDLS, CDR2 YYNGEE. CDR3 DNA sequence: TGTGCCAGCAGCGCTTTTCGGACAGGGGGCTCCGGGGAGCTGTTTTTT. Its translation is CASSAFRTGGSGELFF.

This chain uses TRBV6-2 or TRBV6-3 with TRBJ2-3; TRBD2 matches 8 bases. CDR3 length: 15 residues. V was pared by 2 bases and J by 7 bases, with 8 bases of the junction left unmatched. Germline V gene sequence: CDR1 MNHEY, CDR2 SVGEGT. The CDR3 bases are TGTGCCAGCAGTTACGAGGGACTAGTTTCAAATACGCAGTATTTT. This encodes CASSYEGLVSNTQYF.

This chain joins TRBV6-5 and TRBJ2-5, with 7 bases matching TRBD1. Germline loops: CDR1 MNHEY, CDR2 SVGAGI. With 2 bases clipped from V and 1 base from J, the junction kept 1 base outside the gene matches. CDR3 length: 14 amino acids. CDR3 residues: CASSYRDSQETQYF. In DNA, the CDR3 is TGTGCCAGCAGTTACCGGGACAGCCAAGAGACCCAGTACTTC.

The rearrangement uses TRBV30 and TRBJ1-1, with 10 positions matching TRBD1. Germline loops: CDR1 GTSNPN, CDR2 SVGIG (reference sequence). Germline trimming cut 5 bases from V and 0 bases from J; bases unmatched to any gene: 3. CDR3 size: 14 residues. For the CDR3, the DNA is TGTGCCTGGGGGACAGGGGTTGTGAACACTGAAGCTTTCTTT. Translated: CAWGTGVVNTEAFF.

The genes are TRBV7-8 and TRBJ2-7; 13 bases are a match to TRBD2. From germline, CDR1 is SGHVS and CDR2 FQNEAQ. Trimming cost V 5 bases and J 3 bases; bases outside gene matches: 13. The CDR3 runs to 18 residues. CDR3 DNA: TGTGCCAGCAGCGCTAGAAACCCCGGGACTAGCGGGATCTACGAGCAGTACTTC. Amino acid sequence: CASSARNPGTSGIYEQYF.